This section outlines one TCR beta chain sequence together with its context. Its antigen is still unknown. From germline, CDR1 is SGHRS and CDR2 YFSETQ. With V trimmed by 0 bases and J by 8 bases, 7 bases remained unmatched. The CDR3 consists of 15 residues. The data are from a study of shared clonotypes between healthy human individuals. Measured with immunoSEQ multiplex PCR; TCRdb has only the in-frame clones, and not every one. The table has around 1,100,000 clones, approximately 77% seen once. Overall study findings and caveats: All-four-donor shared clonotypes had higher generation probabilities than non-shared clonotypes did. The rarefaction results pointed to incomplete sorted-subset sequencing despite large depth.

The TCR comes from a man aged 18-30 years in good health. Some clones in this sample may be carry-over from other donors' samples. The sample was memory CD4+ T cells from PBMCs. Subset described: CD45RA-negative fraction. This chain joins TRBV5-1 and TRBJ2-1; 8 positions agree with TRBD2. For the CDR3, the DNA is TGCGCCAGCAGCTTGGTCCTGGCGGGAGGTCATGAGCAGTTCTTC. Translating gives CASSLVLAGGHEQFF.